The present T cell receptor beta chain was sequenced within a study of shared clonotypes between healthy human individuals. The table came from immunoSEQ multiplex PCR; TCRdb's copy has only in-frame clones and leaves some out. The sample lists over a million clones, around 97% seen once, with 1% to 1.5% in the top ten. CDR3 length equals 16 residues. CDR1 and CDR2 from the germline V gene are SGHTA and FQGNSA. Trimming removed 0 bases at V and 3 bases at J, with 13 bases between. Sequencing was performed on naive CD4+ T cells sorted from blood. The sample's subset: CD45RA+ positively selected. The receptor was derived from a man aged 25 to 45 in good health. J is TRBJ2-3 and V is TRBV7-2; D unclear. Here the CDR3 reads CASSLAFRLGTDTQYF. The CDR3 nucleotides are TGTGCCAGCAGCTTAGCGTTCCGACTGGGAACAGATACGCAGTATTTT.